The 26 T cell receptor beta chains below come from one sample, sequenced in a study of shared T cell receptors in the human thymus. The table came from immunoSEQ multiplex PCR; TCRdb's copy has only in-frame clones and leaves some out. The sample holds more than 550,000 clones, 80% to 90% seen once. These data also formed part of another study, on human thymus T cells.

Sequencing input: thymocytes. The receptors derive from a girl in the first two years of life with a congenital heart defect.

This clone appeared a few times. This chain uses TRBV7-3 with TRBJ2-1, with a weak D call TRBD2 (6 bases). Germline-derived CDR1 and CDR2 are SGHTA and FQGTGA. V was trimmed by 6 bases and J by 6 bases, leaving 12 bases between them. CDR3 length: 13 amino acids. The chain's CDR3 is CASSSNGSNEQFF. CDR3 coding DNA: TGTGCCAGCAGTTCTAACGGGAGCAATGAGCAGTTCTTC.

This rearrangement joins TRBV28 to TRBJ2-3, with 15 positions matching TRBD2. The CDR3 runs 19 residues. Per the germline V gene, CDR1 is MDHEN and CDR2 is SYDVKM. With 6 bases clipped from V and 0 bases from J, the junction kept 10 bases outside the gene matches. The CDR3 coding sequence is TGTGCCAGCAGCCCGACCGGGACTAGCGGGGGGACTAGCACAGATACGCAGTATTTT. Protein product: CASSPTGTSGGTSTDTQYF.

The chain is built from TRBV4-1 and TRBJ1-1; tentatively, D is TRBD1 (6 bases). There are 17 residues in the CDR3. The germline V gene encodes CDR1 MGHRA and CDR2 YSYEKL. Trimming left V 4 bases short and J 1 base short, with 19 bases between. Here the CDR3 reads CASSPGWDTLTNTEAFF. The CDR3 DNA sequence: TGCGCCAGCAGCCCAGGATGGGACACTCTGACGAACACTGAAGCTTTCTTT.

This clone was recorded a few times. The V gene is TRBV19, the J gene TRBJ1-1, with 7 positions matching TRBD1. This CDR3 has 17 residues. After removal of 5 bases from V and 10 bases from J, the junction contained 22 bases not matched to a gene. Per the germline V gene, CDR1 is LNHDA and CDR2 is SQIVND (reference sequence). Here the CDR3 reads CASSGRKGARVSAVAFF. CDR3 nucleotides: TGTGCCAGTAGTGGGAGGAAGGGGGCGCGGGTTTCGGCGGTAGCTTTCTTT.

CDR3 nucleotide sequence: TGTGCCAGCAGCTCGGGACTCCGCTTCTCCTACGAGCAGTACTTC. It translates to CASSSGLRFSYEQYF. The chain is built from TRBV7-2 and TRBJ2-7, with a possible D match to TRBD2 (6 bases). Trimming left V 4 bases short and J 0 bases short, with 13 bases between. Germline CDR1 and CDR2: SGHTA and FQGNSA. The CDR3 totals 15 residues.

This clone showed up just once. V usage is TRBV7-6 and J usage is TRBJ1-2; perhaps TRBD1 as D (5 bases). Germline assignment: CDR1 SGHVS and CDR2 FNYEAQ. There are 12 residues in the CDR3. Trimming took off 11 bases at V and 10 bases at J, with 20 bases between the two ends. The chain's CDR3 is CASSVGVGDYTF. Here the CDR3 DNA reads TGTGCCTCCTCAGTAGGGGTAGGTGACTACACCTTC.

V and J are TRBV13 and TRBJ1-1; the D gene is possibly TRBD1 (5 bases). The CDR3 extends over 13 amino acids. CDR1 is PRHDT and CDR2 is FYEKMQ in the germline V gene (reference sequence). V was trimmed by 6 bases and J by 5 bases, leaving 13 bases between them. Written as DNA, the CDR3 is TGTGCCAGCAGACCACGGGGGGGGACTGAAGCTTTCTTT. Protein sequence: CASRPRGGTEAFF. Based on the CDR3 plus reference TRBV13 and TRBJ1-1, the full variable domain is AAGVIQSPRHLIKEKRETATLKCYPIPRHDTVYWYQQGPGQDPQFLISFYEKMQSDKGSIPDRFSAQQFSDYHSELNMSSLELGDSALYFCASRPRGGTEAFFGQGTRLTVV.

The V gene is TRBV4-1, the J gene TRBJ1-2; 8 bases map to TRBD1. This CDR3 is built from 14 residues. V was clipped by 6 bases and J by 4 bases; unmatched bases: 7. The germline V gene has CDR1 MGHRA and CDR2 YSYEKL. This CDR3 reads CASSRPTGAYGYTF. In nucleotides, the CDR3 is TGCGCCAGCAGTCGTCCGACAGGGGCCTATGGCTACACCTTC.

The CDR3 region is CASSPRGLQGGGETQYF. In DNA, the CDR3 is TGTGCCAGCAGTCCCCGAGGTTTGCAGGGTGGTGGAGAGACCCAGTACTTC. The V and J genes are TRBV27 and TRBJ2-5, with D tentatively TRBD1 (5 bases). CDR1 and CDR2 (germline): MNHEY, SMNVEV (reference sequence). Trimming pared 5 bases from V and 4 bases from J, leaving 23 bases between. This CDR3 region has 17 residues.

This clone is a singleton in its sample. The chain recombines TRBV6-1 with TRBJ1-2; 7 bases line up with TRBD1. Losses at the gene ends were 9 bases for V and 3 bases for J; bases not matched to a gene: 10. The CDR3 is 14 residues long. Germline V gene sequence: CDR1 MNHNS, CDR2 SASEGT. The CDR3 spells CASTGDTGDYGYTF. The CDR3 DNA reads as TGTGCCAGTACAGGGGACACGGGAGACTATGGCTACACCTTC.

J is TRBJ1-5 and V is TRBV4-1, with D perhaps TRBD1 (6 bases). Trimming shortened V by 1 base and J by 1 base, and 17 bases separated the two germline ends. The CDR3 runs 18 residues. The V gene's germline CDR1 is MGHRA and CDR2 YSYEKL. The CDR3 spells CASSQGRGGPSSNQPQHF. The CDR3 nucleotides read TGCGCCAGCAGCCAAGGCCGGGGGGGGCCTAGCAGCAATCAGCCCCAGCATTTT.

This clone was detected only a few times. V is TRBV6-1 and J is TRBJ1-3; D remains ambiguous. This CDR3 contains 14 residues. With 6 bases removed from V and 8 bases from J, the gap between germline ends came to 17 bases. The V gene's germline CDR1 is MNHNS and CDR2 SASEGT. This CDR3 reads CASRYRESPDTIYF. CDR3 bases: TGTGCCAGCAGATACCGGGAATCGCCGGACACCATATATTTT.

This clone occurred a few times. This chain uses TRBV27 with TRBJ1-1; 7 nucleotides line up with TRBD1. V trimming: 6 bases; J trimming: 1 base; junction bases outside the gene matches: 5. Per germline, CDR1 MNHEY and CDR2 SMNVEV (reference sequence). This CDR3 comprises 14 residues. The CDR3 nucleotides are TGTGCCAGCAGCCGCGGGACAGCGAACACTGAAGCTTTCTTT. Encoded protein: CASSRGTANTEAFF.

The rearrangement uses TRBV2 and TRBJ1-2; no clear D gene. The germline V gene encodes CDR1 SNHLY and CDR2 FYNNEI. V was cut by 8 bases and J by 1 base, with 11 bases left in between. This CDR3 is built from 13 residues. The CDR3 DNA follows: TGTGCCAGCGATACAGAAGGTAACTATGGCTACACCTTC. Translating gives CASDTEGNYGYTF.

The V call is TRBV7-9, the J call TRBJ1-1, with 11 bases that match TRBD1. Germline loops: CDR1 SEHNR, CDR2 FQNEAQ (reference sequence). This CDR3 has 16 amino acids. V lost 2 bases to trimming and J lost 1 base; unmatched junction nucleotides: 3. The CDR3 region is CASSLTDRGPNTEAFF. The CDR3 nucleotides read TGTGCCAGCAGCTTAACGGACAGGGGGCCGAACACTGAAGCTTTCTTT. Using reference TRBV7-9 and TRBJ1-1 for the parts outside the CDR3, the full variable domain is DTGVSQNPRHKITKRGQNVTFRCDPISEHNRLYWYRQTLGQGPEFLTYFQNEAQLEKSRLLSDRFSAERPKGSFSTLEIQRTEQGDSAMYLCASSLTDRGPNTEAFFGQGTRLTVV.

The J gene is TRBJ2-3, the V gene TRBV9; D may be TRBD2 (6 bases). The CDR3 totals 15 residues. The ends were cut back, 3 bases at V and 0 bases at J, with 11 bases in the middle. CDR1 is SGDLS and CDR2 is YYNGEE in the germline V gene. CDR3 coding DNA: TGTGCCAGCAGCGGTGGACTATTCAGCACAGATACGCAGTATTTT. The encoded protein is CASSGGLFSTDTQYF.

The chain carries TRBV15 and TRBJ2-1; D is unclear. Trimming took 3 bases from V and 3 from J, leaving 15 bases between them. This CDR3 has 16 residues. Germline V gene sequence: CDR1 LNHNV, CDR2 YYDKDF (reference sequence). CDR3 sequence (DNA): TGTGCCACCAGCAGGGATACAGAATTTAACTACAATGAGCAGTTCTTC. Translating it yields CATSRDTEFNYNEQFF.

The V gene is TRBV5-1, the J gene TRBJ1-4; no definite D call. The CDR3 consists of 15 residues. Trimming pared 5 bases from V and 0 bases from J, leaving 11 bases between. Germline CDR1 reads SGHRS; CDR2 reads YFSETQ. The CDR3 spells CASRRLESTNEKLFF. In nucleotides, the CDR3 is TGCGCCAGCAGGAGGCTGGAGTCAACTAATGAAAAACTGTTTTTT.

The chain links TRBV28 to TRBJ2-7; 7 positions match TRBD2. The CDR3 is 12 residues long. Looked up from germline, CDR1 is MDHEN and CDR2 is SYDVKM. V dropped 11 bases and J dropped 2; count of bases not matched to a gene: 6. CDR3 amino acids: CASNGRTYEQYF. In DNA form, the CDR3 reads TGTGCCTCCAACGGGAGGACCTACGAGCAGTACTTC.

The chain carries TRBV14 and TRBJ2-1; weak D call: TRBD2 (6 bases). Between the trimmed V and J ends, which lost 0 bases and 0 bases, there was a span of 9 bases. Germline assignment: CDR1 SGHDN and CDR2 FVKESK. The CDR3 totals 16 residues. CDR3 region: CASSQEFGGSYNEQFF. CDR3 in DNA: TGTGCCAGCAGCCAAGAGTTCGGGGGCTCCTACAATGAGCAGTTCTTC. The complete variable domain, with remaining parts taken from reference TRBV14 and TRBJ2-1, reads EAGVTQFPSHSVIEKGQTVTLRCDPISGHDNLYWYRRVMGKEIKFLLHFVKESKQDESGMPNNRFLAERTGGTYSTLKVQPAELEDSGVYFCASSQEFGGSYNEQFFGPGTRLTVL.

The chain has TRBV18 and TRBJ2-5; 7 positions agree with TRBD1. The CDR3 totals 17 residues. The trim removed 2 bases at V and 3 bases at J, leaving 12 bases unmatched. Germline CDR1 KGHSH, CDR2 LQKENI. For the CDR3, the DNA is TGTGCCAGCTCACCAAGACGGAGGCCGGGACAGAAAGAGACCCAGTACTTC. This sequence encodes CASSPRRRPGQKETQYF.

The chain carries TRBV4-3 and TRBJ1-3; the D is unclear. The V gene's germline CDR1 is LGHNA and CDR2 YSLEER. The CDR3 extends over 16 amino acids. V was clipped by 0 bases and J by 4 bases, with 13 bases between them. In DNA, the CDR3 is TGCGCCAGCAGCCAAGACTATACGGGGTTCGGAAACACCATATATTTT. Its protein product is CASSQDYTGFGNTIYF.

The rearrangement links TRBV6-6 to TRBJ2-5; D remains ambiguous. The CDR3 runs to 13 residues. V was cut by 11 bases and J by 2 bases, with 15 bases left in between. The V gene's germline CDR1 is MNHNY and CDR2 SVGAGI (reference sequence). CDR3 coding DNA: TGTGCCGCCAGGTCATTGAGACAAGAGACCCAGTACTTC. This codes for CAARSLRQETQYF.

The chain has TRBV10-3 and TRBJ2-5; 7 nucleotides line up with TRBD1. The CDR3 is 17 residues long. Germline V gene data show CDR1 as ENHRY and CDR2 as SYGVKD. After removal of 2 bases from V and 0 bases from J, the junction contained 9 bases not matched to a gene. This CDR3 reads CAISEPDREIHQETQYF. DNA of the CDR3: TGTGCCATCAGTGAGCCCGACAGGGAGATACACCAAGAGACCCAGTACTTC.

The CDR3 nucleotides read TGTGCCAGCACCGACAGCCGGGCCCCCTACGAGCAGTACTTC. It yields the protein CASTDSRAPYEQYF. The chain employs TRBV6-1 and TRBJ2-7; weak D call: TRBD1 (5 bases). This CDR3 contains 14 residues. The V end was cut by 7 bases, the J end by 2 bases, with 15 bases between. CDR1 and CDR2 from the germline V gene are MNHNS and SASEGT.

The V and J genes are TRBV6-5 and TRBJ1-2; 7 bases match TRBD1. Germline V gives CDR1 MNHEY, CDR2 SVGAGI. The CDR3 length is 15 residues. V gave up 6 bases and J gave up 6 bases; unmatched junction bases: 13. CDR3 residues: CASRRPRDSGNGYTF. In DNA, the CDR3 is TGTGCCAGCAGGAGACCCCGGGACAGCGGAAATGGCTACACCTTC.